The clone carrying this T cell receptor beta chain was counted ten times or more. Its antigen is still unknown. The PBMCs studied were ones that came from about 10 ml fresh peripheral blood. This entry comes from a study of T cells in Graves' hyperthyroidism and ophthalmopathy. The trim removed 1 base at V and 3 bases at J, leaving 4 bases unmatched. The CDR3 loop spans 15 amino acids. Germline values: CDR1 DFQATT, CDR2 SNEGSKA (reference sequence). Study-wide results and limits: Through a model of 13 V-J features, ophthalmopathy was separated from stable hyperthyroidism. Most clonotypes that expanded in the thyroid above 0.001 also showed up in blood.

Researchers took RNA transcripts and amplified the TCR beta CDR3 regions from them. The HTBI primer set was used in a first-round RT-PCR of the TCR CDR3. From the multiplex PCR reads, TCRdb called clonotypes with MiXCR, one entry per CDR3 protein. Of over 400,000 distinct CDR3 sequences listed, around a fifth are singletons. Sample: blood. The origin of this receptor is a woman in her 70s with Graves' ophthalmopathy. This sequence joins TRBV20-1 and TRBJ2-1, with 9 bases fitting TRBD2. CDR3 region: CSARAPAGGYNEQFF. For the CDR3, the DNA is TGCAGTGCTAGAGCTCCAGCGGGAGGCTACAATGAGCAGTTCTTC.